This entry lists 29 T cell receptor beta chains sequenced from one sample in a study of neurological immune-mediated disorders (dated by TCRdb to about 2019). The method was 5' RACE. The reads were generated on an Illumina HiSeq 2500. Using fastp trimming at Q25 and MiXCR clonotype assembly, TCRdb reanalyzed the public sequencing data and kept in-frame beta chains. Identical CDR3 proteins give one entry, which carries the most common genes and DNA. This sample is represented by about 84,000 distinct CDR3 sequences; over 9% of them were singletons. The ten largest clones capture roughly 2% of the sample. Sequencing was carried out using PBMCs. The source of these receptors is a man between 40 and 49 years old in good health.

This clonotype has a handful of counts. The chain uses TRBV2 and TRBJ2-3, with 7 bases matching TRBD1. Germline lookup yields CDR1 SNHLY and CDR2 FYNNEI. The CDR3 contains 23 residues. V was pared by 6 bases and J by 2 bases, with 32 bases of the junction left unmatched. Written as DNA, the CDR3 is TGTGCCAGCAGCGAAAAATCACAGGGGAGAGTTCCCTTTATTGGAGGCCTCACAGATACGCAGTATTTT. Translation gives CASSEKSQGRVPFIGGLTDTQYF.

This clonotype appeared many times. In DNA, the CDR3 is TGTGCCAGCAGCTCAACGAGACAGGGTCAAGAGACCCAGTACTTC. The encoded protein is CASSSTRQGQETQYF. The chain combines TRBV9 with TRBJ2-5; TRBD1 aligns across 7 bases. The CDR3 loop spans 15 amino acids. J lost 2 bases, V lost 4 bases, and 8 bases had no gene match. Germline CDR1 is SGDLS and CDR2 is YYNGEE.

The V and J genes are TRBV7-9 and TRBJ2-7; either TRBD1 or TRBD2 may fit D (5 bases each). The CDR3 has 17 amino acids. Germline V CDR1 and CDR2: SEHNR, FQNEAQ (reference sequence). The V gene lost 5 bases and the J gene lost 3 bases, with 23 bases spanning the gap. The CDR3 region has the DNA TGTGCCAGCAGCGGGGGTGTCAGAGGTGATGGGCGCTACGAGCAGTACTTC. Residues: CASSGGVRGDGRYEQYF.

V usage is TRBV5-1 and J usage is TRBJ2-1; D not certain. Germline values: CDR1 SGHRS, CDR2 YFSETQ. This CDR3 is 14 amino acids long. V was cut by 0 bases and J by 4 bases, with 8 bases left in between. CDR3 sequence reads: CASSLVESYNEQFF. For the CDR3, the DNA is TGCGCCAGCAGCTTGGTTGAGTCTTACAATGAGCAGTTCTTC.

The chain combines TRBV5-1 with TRBJ2-1; TRBD1 agrees at 7 bases. The CDR3 is 16 amino acids. Germline V gene sequence: CDR1 SGHRS, CDR2 YFSETQ. Losses at the gene ends were 7 bases for V and 7 bases for J; bases not matched to a gene: 17. CDR3 DNA: TGCGCCAGCGCTGCCGTTGTGGCAGGGGGTCCGAATGAGCAGTTCTTC. This encodes CASAAVVAGGPNEQFF.

This clonotype occurred many times. The rearrangement uses TRBV2 and TRBJ1-2, with unresolved D. Germline values: CDR1 SNHLY, CDR2 FYNNEI. The CDR3 has 12 residues. Deletions cut 3 bases from V and 6 bases from J, with 8 bases between. The chain's CDR3 is CASSDPRHGYTF. DNA for the CDR3: TGTGCCAGCAGTGACCCCCGCCATGGCTACACCTTC.

This clonotype was picked up many times. The chain employs TRBV18 and TRBJ2-3; no reliable D call. The CDR3 is made up of 13 amino acids. Germline values: CDR1 KGHSH, CDR2 LQKENI. The V and J ends lost 3 bases and 5 bases respectively, with 9 bases between them. DNA of the CDR3: TGTGCCAGCTCACCGACCAGCGAAGATACGCAGTATTTT. Translated: CASSPTSEDTQYF.

The chain carries TRBV5-1 and TRBJ2-7; tentative D call: TRBD1 (5 bases). The germline V gene has CDR1 SGHRS and CDR2 YFSETQ. This CDR3 has 12 amino acids. Trimming removed 4 bases from V and 6 bases from J, with 11 bases in between. This CDR3 is CASSPRAGEQYF. The CDR3 nucleotides read TGCGCCAGCAGCCCCAGGGCAGGCGAGCAGTACTTC.

This clonotype has a handful of counts. This chain links TRBV3-1 with TRBJ2-1; D call uncertain. The CDR3 consists of 16 residues. V was trimmed by 4 bases and J by 5 bases, leaving 18 bases between them. Germline CDR1 is LGHDT and CDR2 is YNNKEL (reference sequence). In DNA, the CDR3 is TGTGCCAGCAGCCTCAAGACTGTATCCCCACACAATGAGCAGTTCTTC. This translates into CASSLKTVSPHNEQFF.

V is TRBV7-2 and J is TRBJ1-2, with TRBD1 matching 8 bases. Trimming took 5 bases from V and 2 from J; bases not matched to a gene: 4. This CDR3 spans 14 amino acids. Germline assignment: CDR1 SGHTA and CDR2 FQGNSA. CDR3 residues: CASSVRTGNYGYTF. Here the CDR3 DNA reads TGTGCCAGCAGCGTGAGGACAGGGAACTATGGCTACACCTTC.

This clonotype occurred many times. The V gene is TRBV28, the J gene TRBJ2-3, with 11 bases identical to TRBD1. Looked up from germline, CDR1 is MDHEN and CDR2 is SYDVKM. J gave up 0 bases and V 4 bases, and 3 bases lay outside the gene matches. The CDR3 spans 16 residues. CDR3 DNA sequence: TGTGCCAGCAGTTCTTGGACAGGGGGCAGCACAGATACGCAGTATTTT. This codes for CASSSWTGGSTDTQYF. Variable domain in full (rest from reference TRBV28 and TRBJ2-3): DVKVTQSSRYLVKRTGEKVFLECVQDMDHENMFWYRQDPGLGLRLIYFSYDVKMKEKGDIPEGYSVSREKKERFSLILESASTNQTSMYLCASSSWTGGSTDTQYFGPGTRLTVL.

This clonotype was seen repeatedly, ten times or more. This chain's CDR3 is CASRNTYEQYF. CDR3 nucleotide sequence: TGTGCCAGTAGAAATACCTACGAGCAGTACTTC. The rearrangement links TRBV6-6 to TRBJ2-7; D not resolved. The V gene lost 9 bases and the J gene lost 2 bases, with 8 bases spanning the gap. The V gene's germline CDR1 is MNHNY and CDR2 SVGAGI (reference sequence). The CDR3 runs to 11 residues.

This clonotype has at least ten counts. CDR3 sequence (DNA): TGTGCCAGCCGGGTTTACAATGAGCAGTTCTTC. Amino acid sequence: CASRVYNEQFF. The rearrangement joins TRBV28 to TRBJ2-1; D unresolved. The CDR3 length is 11 residues. V lost 8 bases to trimming and J lost 4 bases, with 6 bases between them. Germline CDR1 is MDHEN and CDR2 is SYDVKM.

This clonotype came up many times. J is TRBJ2-3 and V is TRBV12-3 or TRBV12-4; TRBD1 matches 7 bases. With V trimmed by 3 bases and J by 3 bases, 6 bases remained unmatched. This CDR3 has 15 amino acids. The CDR3 reads CASSLKTGVTDTQYF. In nucleotides, the CDR3 is TGTGCCAGCAGTTTGAAAACAGGGGTTACAGATACGCAGTATTTT.

The V gene is TRBV18, the J gene TRBJ1-2, with 7 bases lining up with TRBD1. There are 16 residues in the CDR3. The germline V gene encodes CDR1 KGHSH and CDR2 LQKENI. J gave up 7 bases and V 3 bases, and 14 bases lay outside the gene matches. The CDR3 DNA reads as TGTGCCAGCTCACCGCAAGACAGGGTCCAGCCCTGTGGCTACACCTTC. It encodes CASSPQDRVQPCGYTF.

This clonotype was counted many times. The chain uses TRBV2 and TRBJ2-7, with a possible D match to TRBD2 (5 bases). From germline, CDR1 is SNHLY and CDR2 FYNNEI. The CDR3 length is 12 residues. V was cut by 4 bases and J by 3 bases, with 7 bases left in between. CDR3 DNA sequence: TGTGCCAGCAGTGTAGACTACTACGAGCAGTACTTC. Amino acid sequence: CASSVDYYEQYF. Drawing the rest from reference TRBV2 and TRBJ2-7, the complete variable domain is EPEVTQTPSHQVTQMGQEVILRCVPISNHLYFYWYRQILGQKVEFLVSFYNNEISEKSEIFDDQFSVERPDGSNFTLKIRSTKLEDSAMYFCASSVDYYEQYFGPGTRLTVT.

This clonotype was counted many times. This sequence joins TRBV27 and TRBJ2-1; D remains unclear. CDR1 MNHEY and CDR2 SMNVEV come from the germline V gene (reference sequence). The CDR3 spans 15 residues. Trimming stripped 1 base from V and 0 bases from J, with 7 bases between. CDR3 loop: CASSLFLSSYNEQFF. The CDR3 DNA sequence: TGTGCCAGCAGTTTATTTCTAAGCTCCTACAATGAGCAGTTCTTC.

The rearrangement joins TRBV25-1 to TRBJ1-1, with 11 nucleotides matching TRBD1. Germline CDR1 reads MGHDK; CDR2 reads SYGVNS. The CDR3 has 15 amino acids. The J segment lost 8 bases and the V segment lost 8 bases, leaving 13 bases of the junction unmatched. CDR3 protein: CASARTGGGFEEAFF. Written as DNA, the CDR3 is TGTGCCAGCGCCCGGACAGGGGGCGGGTTCGAAGAAGCTTTCTTT. Filled out from reference TRBV25-1 and TRBJ1-1, the complete variable domain reads EADIYQTPRYLVIGTGKKITLECSQTMGHDKMYWYQQDPGMELHLIHYSYGVNSTEKGDLSSESTVSRIRTEHFPLTLESARPSHTSQYLCASARTGGGFEEAFFGQGTRLTVV.

This clonotype was detected many times. This rearrangement joins TRBV24-1 to TRBJ1-2; D is undetermined. The CDR3 runs to 11 residues. CDR1 KGHDR and CDR2 SFDVKD come from the germline V gene. V lost 5 bases and J 8 bases, leaving 8 bases between the germline ends. The CDR3 region is CATSAGRGYTF. CDR3 DNA: TGTGCCACCAGTGCTGGACGCGGCTACACCTTC.

This clonotype was seen repeatedly, ten times or more. The chain recombines TRBV2 with TRBJ2-7; D uncertain. Trimming took 5 bases from V and 3 from J, leaving 11 bases between them. Germline V gives CDR1 SNHLY, CDR2 FYNNEI. The CDR3 totals 13 residues. In nucleotides, the CDR3 is TGTGCCAGCAGTAGGCAGGCGGACTACGAGCAGTACTTC. It yields the protein CASSRQADYEQYF.

This clonotype was counted many times. The gene calls are TRBV12-3 or TRBV12-4 and TRBJ2-7; D is uncertain. Trimming stripped 2 bases from V and 2 bases from J, with 4 bases between. The CDR3 is 12 amino acids. The CDR3 spells CASSLTAYEQYF. The CDR3 region has the DNA TGTGCCAGCAGTTTAACTGCCTACGAGCAGTACTTC.

This chain connects TRBV6-4 to TRBJ2-7; D is possibly TRBD1 or TRBD2 (5 bases each). The CDR3 is 13 residues long. CDR1 and CDR2 from the germline V gene are MRHNA and SNTAGT. The V end lost 5 bases, the J end lost 3 bases, and 11 bases lay between the germline ends. CDR3 sequence (DNA): TGTGCCAGCAGTATAGCGAGGGGCTACGAGCAGTACTTC. It is translated as CASSIARGYEQYF.

In its sample, this clonotype is medium-sized. V usage is TRBV5-1 and J usage is TRBJ1-1; D not certain. This CDR3 region has 15 residues. Looked up from germline, CDR1 is SGHRS and CDR2 is YFSETQ. V dropped 1 base and J dropped 5 bases, with 15 bases sitting between them. CDR3 in DNA: TGCGCCAGCAGCTTGAGGGCCTTGGCTGGGACTGAAGCTTTCTTT. Translating it yields CASSLRALAGTEAFF.

This clonotype was seen at least ten times. The rearrangement links TRBV3-1 to TRBJ1-1; 9 bases align to TRBD1. The germline V gene has CDR1 LGHDT and CDR2 YNNKEL (reference sequence). The CDR3 is 14 residues long. The V gene end was trimmed by 5 bases and the J gene end by 6 bases; junction bases not matched to a gene: 7. CDR3 DNA: TGTGCCAGCAGCTTCCGGGACAGGGAGTCTGAAGCTTTCTTT. Residues: CASSFRDRESEAFF.

This clonotype was seen at least ten times. The chain uses TRBV24-1 and TRBJ1-2, with D unresolved. Germline V gives CDR1 KGHDR, CDR2 SFDVKD. Trimming left V 0 bases short and J 4 bases short, with 14 bases between. The CDR3 covers 16 residues. The CDR3 DNA reads as TGTGCCACCAGTGATTTGAGGCTTGGGCGCATCTATGGCTACACCTTC. It specifies CATSDLRLGRIYGYTF.

This clonotype was counted ten times or more. V gene TRBV5-1 combines with J gene TRBJ1-5; D may be TRBD1 (6 bases). The CDR3 is made up of 12 amino acids. Trimming shortened V by 10 bases and J by 7 bases, and 15 bases separated the two germline ends. Germline CDR1 is SGHRS and CDR2 is YFSETQ. The CDR3: CAFWGAGQPQHF. The CDR3 nucleotides are TGCGCCTTTTGGGGGGCTGGACAGCCCCAGCATTTT.

In regard to this clonotype: A much larger clone sits a single nucleotide away, making a read error possible. The rearrangement uses TRBV29-1 and TRBJ1-1; no reliable D call. The germline gives CDR1 SQVTM, CDR2 ANQGSEA. CDR3 length: 10 residues. The CDR3 nucleotides are TGCAACGTTCATATAGTAGAAGCTTTCTTT. It specifies CNVHIVEAFF.

This clonotype was detected only a few times. The V call is TRBV14, the J call TRBJ2-1, with 10 positions matching TRBD2. The J segment lost 5 bases and the V segment lost 0 bases, leaving 10 bases of the junction unmatched. Germline CDR1 SGHDN, CDR2 FVKESK. The length of the CDR3 is 18 residues. CDR3 in DNA: TGTGCCAGCAGCCAAGATTTGCTAGCGGGGGTACTACACAATGAGCAGTTCTTC. The encoded protein is CASSQDLLAGVLHNEQFF.

This clonotype was counted many times. J is TRBJ1-1 and V is TRBV7-3; perhaps TRBD1 as D (5 bases). With 4 bases removed from V and 8 bases from J, the gap between germline ends came to 14 bases. Germline V gives CDR1 SGHTA, CDR2 FQGTGA. The CDR3 consists of 13 residues. This CDR3 reads CASSWQTGREAFF. The CDR3 coding sequence is TGTGCCAGCAGCTGGCAAACAGGTCGGGAAGCTTTCTTT.